This note documents a single T cell receptor beta chain sequence. Time point here: time of PML onset. JC virus DNA in cerebrospinal fluid confirmed the PML diagnosis. After about 16 to 60 months on natalizumab, the natalizumab-treated patients developed PML. At PML onset, T3 blood samples were taken. This specimen belongs to a study of multiple sclerosis patients with progressive multifocal leukoencephalopathy. V lost 8 bases, J lost 1 base, and 9 bases stayed unmatched. This CDR3 is built from 15 residues. Germline values: CDR1 MNHEY, CDR2 SVGAGI. Profiled with immunoSEQ multiplex PCR; TCRdb holds only in-frame clones, not every one. The sample yields approximately 27,000 clones, 75% to 90% seen once.

Material: PBMCs, obtained from a patient treated with natalizumab. J is TRBJ2-5 and V is TRBV6-5; 8 bases line up with TRBD1. This TCR derives from a woman under 40 with progressive multifocal leukoencephalopathy. The DNA for the CDR3 is TGTGCCAGCGGGTACACCGGACAGGGCCAAGAGACCCAGTACTTC. This sequence encodes CASGYTGQGQETQYF.